Listed here is a single T cell receptor (beta chain). Its cognate antigen is unknown. This entry is derived from a study of T and B cells in COVID-19 patients. At the level of the study: Recovered patients mostly had mild to moderate COVID-19 managed as outpatients.

The CDR3 has 18 residues. Trimming took off 0 bases at V and 0 bases at J, with 17 bases between the two ends. Overall study results and limits: Sorted SARS-CoV-2-responsive or tetramer+ T cells and CD4+, regulatory and CD8+ subsets were not yet sequenced. Patients with COVID-19 reportedly showed strongly skewed T cell receptor beta variable and joining gene usage. Exclusive to the recovered cohort were thousands of TCR clusters, 31 of them with low generation probability.

TRB rearrangements were amplified by multiplex PCR with BIOMED2 TRB-A/B primers. MiXCR, run by TCRdb on the multiplex PCR reads, gives a single entry per CDR3 protein. The sample lists around 30,000 distinct CDR3 sequences, 32% occurring once. From blood, about 240-550 ng of genomic DNA served as TRB template. The chain couples TRBV12-3 or TRBV12-4 to TRBJ1-1; D uncertain. The sample was blood. The sequence was obtained from a human donor who had recovered from COVID-19. As DNA, the CDR3 is TGTGCCAGCAGTTTAGCAAGAGGTTTCTCGGGATTGAACACTGAAGCTTTCTTT. It encodes CASSLARGFSGLNTEAFF.